The 31 T cell receptor beta chains below all came from one sample that was sequenced in a study of graft-versus-host responses after intestinal transplantation. Their antigens remain unidentified. This table comes from immunoSEQ multiplex PCR, and its TCRdb copy is limited to in-frame clones, with some not included. This sample has 150,000 or so clones, with 80% to 95% found just once. The sample consisted of unstimulated CD4+ T cells sorted from spleen or lymph node cells, taken before intestinal transplant. The source of these receptors is a human donor who received an intestinal transplant.

The V gene is TRBV5-1, the J gene TRBJ2-7; possibly TRBD1 for D (5 bases). With 7 bases removed from V and 0 bases from J, the gap between germline ends came to 8 bases. This CDR3 has 12 residues. CDR1 SGHRS and CDR2 YFSETQ come from the germline V gene. The CDR3 loop is CASRDSSYEQYF. The DNA of the CDR3 is TGCGCCAGCCGAGACAGCTCCTACGAGCAGTACTTC.

The V and J genes are TRBV5-5 and TRBJ2-1; 7 bases align to TRBD2. J was trimmed by 1 base and V by 2 bases; bases with no gene match: 9. Germline CDR1 is SGHKS and CDR2 is YYEKEE (reference sequence). This CDR3 comprises 17 residues. In nucleotides, the CDR3 is TGTGCCAGCAGCTTACTTTGGATGGGGGGGTCCTACAATGAGCAGTTCTTC. This sequence encodes CASSLLWMGGSYNEQFF.

This clone came up a few times. The gene calls are TRBV10-3 and TRBJ2-7, with D uncertain. The germline gives CDR1 ENHRY, CDR2 SYGVKD. Trimming removed 4 bases from V and 5 bases from J, with 6 bases in between. This CDR3 is 11 amino acids long. The CDR3 nucleotides read TGTGCCATCAGTGTGTCCAACGAGCAGTACTTC. The encoded protein is CAISVSNEQYF.

The V and J genes are TRBV10-1 and TRBJ1-2, with D unclear. Germline V gene lookup returns CDR1 WNHNN and CDR2 SYGVQD (reference sequence). The CDR3 sequence is 13 residues long. V was shortened by 3 bases and J by 5 bases, with 10 bases between the two germline ends. The CDR3 spells CASSEEEPYGYTF. The CDR3 DNA follows: TGCGCCAGCAGTGAAGAGGAGCCTTATGGCTACACCTTC.

This clone was detected only once. The chain links TRBV9 to TRBJ2-7; TRBD2 might be the D (5 bases). Germline CDR1 and CDR2: SGDLS and YYNGEE. There are 15 residues in the CDR3. V lost 0 bases and J 3 bases, leaving 13 bases between the germline ends. DNA of the CDR3: TGTGCCAGCAGCGTAGGGGCTAGCCAAGACTACGAGCAGTACTTC. This encodes CASSVGASQDYEQYF. Drawing the rest from reference TRBV9 and TRBJ2-7, the complete variable domain is DSGVTQTPKHLITATGQRVTLRCSPRSGDLSVYWYQQSLDQGLQFLIQYYNGEERAKGNILERFSAQQFPDLHSELNLSSLELGDSALYFCASSVGASQDYEQYFGPGTRLTVT.

This chain links TRBV7-2 with TRBJ1-5, with D perhaps matching TRBD1 (5 bases). The CDR3 extends over 15 amino acids. V was clipped by 6 bases and J by 7 bases, with 19 bases between them. The germline CDR1 and CDR2 sequences are SGHTA and FQGNSA. The CDR3: CASSRQGGPGQPQHF. CDR3 coding DNA: TGTGCCAGCAGTCGTCAGGGAGGTCCAGGACAGCCCCAGCATTTT.

With respect to this clone: A read error may produce the germline difference seen at one junction end. The same CDR3 can be traced to other DNA sequences in this sample. This chain connects TRBV27 to TRBJ2-7, with TRBD1 matching over 10 bases. Germline lookup yields CDR1 MNHEY and CDR2 SMNVEV (reference sequence). The CDR3 is 14 amino acids. The CDR3 is CASRRQGAGYEQYF. The CDR3 DNA follows: TGCGCCAGCAGAAGACAGGGGGCAGGGTACGAGCAGTACTTC.

V and J are TRBV4-1 and TRBJ2-1; D possibly corresponds to TRBD1 (6 bases). From germline, CDR1 is MGHRA and CDR2 YSYEKL. The CDR3 is made up of 13 amino acids. V lost 4 bases to trimming and J lost 12 bases, with 16 bases between them. The CDR3 nucleotides are TGCGCCAGCAGCCGTCGGGACAAAGAAGGGCAGTTCTTC. This encodes CASSRRDKEGQFF.

The CDR3 loop reads CASSPTGTSSPLHF. The CDR3 bases are TGCGCCAGCAGCCCTACAGGGACCTCTTCACCCCTCCACTTT. The chain links TRBV5-1 to TRBJ1-6; TRBD1 might be the D (6 bases). With 4 bases removed from V and 9 bases from J, the gap between germline ends came to 14 bases. The CDR3 totals 14 residues. Germline values: CDR1 SGHRS, CDR2 YFSETQ. The full variable domain, in which reference TRBV5-1 and TRBJ1-6 provide the parts outside the CDR3, is KAGVTQTPRYLIKTRGQQVTLSCSPISGHRSVSWYQQTPGQGLQFLFEYFSETQRNKGNFPGRFSGRQFSNSRSEMNVSTLELGDSALYLCASSPTGTSSPLHFGNGTRLTVT.

DNA of the CDR3: TGCGCCAGCAGGGGGAGTTCGGGACCCCCCTACGAGCAGTACTTC. It is translated as CASRGSSGPPYEQYF. The chain recombines TRBV5-1 with TRBJ2-7, with D perhaps assigned TRBD1 or TRBD2 (5 bases each). The germline V gene encodes CDR1 SGHRS and CDR2 YFSETQ. The CDR3 is 15 amino acids. V lost 5 bases to trimming and J lost 2 bases, with 17 bases between them.

The chain combines TRBV6-5 with TRBJ2-5; TRBD1 aligns across 10 bases. After removal of 4 bases from V and 4 bases from J, the junction contained 6 bases not matched to a gene. This CDR3 has 15 residues. The germline gives CDR1 MNHEY, CDR2 SVGAGI. CDR3 residues: CASSSPGQGTETQYF. The DNA for the CDR3 is TGTGCCAGCAGTTCGCCGGGACAGGGGACAGAGACCCAGTACTTC.

V usage is TRBV15 and J usage is TRBJ2-2; tentative D call: TRBD2 (6 bases). Per germline, CDR1 LNHNV and CDR2 YYDKDF (reference sequence). CDR3 length equals 16 residues. Trimming left V 6 bases short and J 6 bases short, with 20 bases between. CDR3 sequence reads: CATSMTGTWRSGELFF. The CDR3 DNA sequence: TGTGCCACCAGTATGACCGGGACTTGGCGTTCCGGGGAGCTGTTTTTT.

This clone was recorded only once. The chain has TRBV4-1 and TRBJ2-7; TRBD1 agrees at 11 bases. The CDR3 has 16 amino acids. CDR1 and CDR2 (germline): MGHRA, YSYEKL. The V segment lost 0 bases and the J segment 7 bases; nucleotides outside the gene matches: 8. The CDR3 DNA follows: TGCGCCAGCAGCCAAGATTTAGGACAGGGGGCGAGAGAGCAGTACTTC. It codes for CASSQDLGQGAREQYF.

The chain has TRBV6-5 and TRBJ2-7; no firm D call. V dropped 4 bases and J dropped 4 bases, with 5 bases sitting between them. In germline, CDR1 is MNHEY, CDR2 SVGAGI. The CDR3 spans 11 residues. The CDR3 loop is CASSSKYEQYF. CDR3 DNA sequence: TGTGCCAGCAGTTCTAAATACGAGCAGTACTTC.

The rearrangement joins TRBV19 to TRBJ2-7, with a possible D match to TRBD2 (7 bases). Trimming stripped 2 bases from V and 6 bases from J, with 20 bases between. The CDR3 contains 16 residues. Germline-derived CDR1 and CDR2 are LNHDA and SQIVND (reference sequence). The CDR3 DNA reads as TGTGCCAGTAGTATAAGTTGGGGGGGCGCCTCTCCCGAGCAGTACTTC. This codes for CASSISWGGASPEQYF.

The chain has TRBV28 and TRBJ2-7, with no clear D. The length of the CDR3 is 14 residues. V was cut by 3 bases and J by 2 bases, with 11 bases left in between. CDR1 MDHEN and CDR2 SYDVKM come from the germline V gene. CDR3 sequence: CASSFGRVAYEQYF. Here the CDR3 DNA reads TGTGCCAGCAGTTTTGGGCGCGTGGCCTACGAGCAGTACTTC.

This chain links TRBV27 with TRBJ1-5; TRBD1 agrees at 7 bases. CDR3 length: 16 residues. Germline V CDR1 and CDR2: MNHEY, SMNVEV (reference sequence). V trimming: 2 bases; J trimming: 7 bases; junction bases outside the gene matches: 11. This CDR3 reads CASSLPWTGQEQPQHF. DNA of the CDR3: TGTGCCAGCAGTTTACCCTGGACAGGACAGGAGCAGCCCCAGCATTTT.

V and J are TRBV11-2 and TRBJ2-7; D is ambiguous. Trimming took 5 bases from V and 6 from J, leaving 11 bases between them. The germline CDR1 and CDR2 sequences are SGHAT and FQNNGV. The CDR3 covers 12 residues. CDR3 nucleotide sequence: TGTGCCAGCAGCCCCTTTGGAACCGAGCAGTACTTC. Residues: CASSPFGTEQYF.

This clone showed up just a few times. The chain is built from TRBV7-2 and TRBJ1-2, with 10 bases identical to TRBD1. V shed 2 bases, J shed 5 bases, and the junction held 5 bases outside the gene matches. Germline assignment: CDR1 SGHTA and CDR2 FQGNSA. CDR3 size: 15 residues. The CDR3, as DNA: TGTGCCAGCAGCTTACCCGGGACAGGGGAATATGGCTACACCTTC. Translated: CASSLPGTGEYGYTF. The complete variable domain, with remaining parts taken from reference TRBV7-2 and TRBJ1-2, reads GAGVSQSPSNKVTEKGKDVELRCDPISGHTALYWYRQSLGQGLEFLIYFQGNSAPDKSGLPSDRFSAERTGGSVSTLTIQRTQQEDSAVYLCASSLPGTGEYGYTFGSGTRLTVV.

This clone appeared once. The chain carries TRBV5-1 and TRBJ2-7, with D perhaps matching TRBD1 or TRBD2 (6 bases each). Germline CDR1 SGHRS, CDR2 YFSETQ. Trimming pared 5 bases from V and 1 base from J, leaving 16 bases between. The CDR3 has 15 residues. The CDR3 protein is CASSPGAADSYEQYF. CDR3 DNA: TGCGCCAGCAGTCCGGGGGCGGCAGATTCCTACGAGCAGTACTTC.

The chain has TRBV18 and TRBJ2-5, with D unclear. The J call could be wrong; TRBJ2-7 is a better fit for the DNA end. CDR3 length: 12 amino acids. From germline, CDR1 is KGHSH and CDR2 LQKENI. The CDR3 protein is CASSPPSYEQYF. CDR3 bases: TGTGCCAGCTCACCACCCTCCTACGAGCAGTACTTC.

The chain combines TRBV29-1 with TRBJ2-2; 14 bases line up with TRBD2. With V trimmed by 5 bases and J by 3 bases, 11 bases remained unmatched. The CDR3 length is 18 residues. Germline CDR1 and CDR2: SQVTM and ANQGSEA. The CDR3 DNA reads TGCAGCGTTACCGGGACTAGCGGGAGTATCTTGGACACCGGGGAGCTGTTTTTT. Protein sequence: CSVTGTSGSILDTGELFF.

The chain links TRBV9 to TRBJ1-2; D not certain. The CDR3 totals 11 residues. CDR1 is SGDLS and CDR2 is YYNGEE in the germline V gene. Trimming took off 4 bases at V and 7 bases at J, with 8 bases between the two ends. In DNA form, the CDR3 reads TGTGCCAGCAGCCTCCACGGTGGCTACACCTTC. Residues: CASSLHGGYTF.

The gene calls are TRBV18 and TRBJ2-7, with TRBD2 as a possible D gene (5 bases). Germline values: CDR1 KGHSH, CDR2 LQKENI. The CDR3 is 11 amino acids. Trimming shortened V by 10 bases and J by 6 bases, and 13 bases separated the two germline ends. CDR3 in amino acids: CATLRRCEQYF. For the CDR3, the DNA is TGTGCCACCTTGAGGAGGTGCGAGCAGTACTTC.

This chain joins TRBV27 and TRBJ1-1, with D uncertain. Per the germline V gene, CDR1 is MNHEY and CDR2 is SMNVEV (reference sequence). Trimming shortened V by 2 bases and J by 3 bases, and 4 bases separated the two germline ends. CDR3 length equals 12 residues. CDR3 in amino acids: CASSLRDTEAFF. Written as DNA, the CDR3 is TGTGCCAGCAGTTTAAGGGACACTGAAGCTTTCTTT.

The chain joins TRBV2 to TRBJ1-2; no firm D call. CDR1 SNHLY and CDR2 FYNNEI come from the germline V gene. This CDR3 region has 11 residues. V was shortened by 4 bases and J by 7 bases, with 7 bases between the two germline ends. CDR3 region: CASSVVSGYTF. In nucleotides, the CDR3 is TGTGCCAGCAGTGTCGTCAGTGGCTACACCTTC.

V is TRBV4-2 and J is TRBJ2-1; 14 positions agree with TRBD2. Germline CDR1 and CDR2: LGHNA and YNFKEQ. The CDR3 loop spans 19 amino acids. J gave up 5 bases and V 6 bases, and 15 bases lay outside the gene matches. CDR3 amino acids: CASRRLTGLAGGSNNEQFF. In DNA form, the CDR3 reads TGTGCCAGCAGACGCCTTACCGGACTAGCGGGAGGCAGCAACAATGAGCAGTTCTTC.

This clone was detected once. The chain has TRBV27 and TRBJ1-4, with D perhaps matching TRBD1 (5 bases). From germline, CDR1 is MNHEY and CDR2 SMNVEV (reference sequence). The CDR3 consists of 12 residues. The ends were cut back, 7 bases at V and 8 bases at J, with 11 bases in the middle. CDR3 amino acids: CASTGGGEKLFF. CDR3 DNA: TGTGCCAGCACTGGGGGGGGAGAAAAACTGTTTTTT. Looking up the rest from reference TRBV27 and TRBJ1-4 gives the full variable domain: EAQVTQNPRYLITVTGKKLTVTCSQNMNHEYMSWYRQDPGLGLRQIYYSMNVEVTDKGDVPEGYKVSRKEKRNFPLILESPSPNQTSLYFCASTGGGEKLFFGSGTQLSVL.

This clone was recorded only once. The V gene is TRBV7-3, the J gene TRBJ1-1; the D gene is possibly TRBD1 (5 bases). Per the germline V gene, CDR1 is SGHTA and CDR2 is FQGTGA. The germline V and J ends were trimmed by 0 bases and 1 base, with 12 bases remaining between them. The CDR3 spans 16 residues. Written as DNA, the CDR3 is TGTGCCAGCAGCTTAACATCGGCAGGGCCGAACACTGAAGCTTTCTTT. This gives the protein CASSLTSAGPNTEAFF.

The chain is built from TRBV19 and TRBJ2-7; D possibly corresponds to TRBD1 (6 bases). This CDR3 is 14 amino acids long. Germline CDR1 and CDR2: LNHDA and SQIVND (reference sequence). Trimming stripped 6 bases from V and 1 base from J, with 13 bases between. This CDR3 is CASSPDSSSYEQYF. In DNA form, the CDR3 reads TGTGCCAGTAGCCCGGACAGTTCGTCCTACGAGCAGTACTTC.

In this sample, this clone turned up a few times. This sequence joins TRBV7-3 and TRBJ2-6; the D is unclear. The CDR3 length is 14 residues. The V end lost 4 bases, the J end lost 0 bases, and 4 bases lay between the germline ends. Germline V gene sequence: CDR1 SGHTA, CDR2 FQGTGA. CDR3 amino acids: CASSWDSGANVLTF. DNA of the CDR3: TGTGCCAGCAGCTGGGACTCTGGGGCCAACGTCCTGACTTTC.